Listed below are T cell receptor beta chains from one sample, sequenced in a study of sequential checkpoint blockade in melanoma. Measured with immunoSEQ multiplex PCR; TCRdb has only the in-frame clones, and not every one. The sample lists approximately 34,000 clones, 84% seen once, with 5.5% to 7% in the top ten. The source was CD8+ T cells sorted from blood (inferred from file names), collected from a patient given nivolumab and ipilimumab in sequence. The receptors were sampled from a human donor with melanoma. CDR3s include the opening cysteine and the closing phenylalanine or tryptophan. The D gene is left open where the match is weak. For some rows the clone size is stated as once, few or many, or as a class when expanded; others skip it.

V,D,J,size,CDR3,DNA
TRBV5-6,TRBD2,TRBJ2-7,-,CASSPGSGSWYEQYF,TGTGCCAGCAGCCCCGGGAGCGGGAGTTGGTACGAGCAGTACTTC
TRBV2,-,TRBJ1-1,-,CASRQGYTEAFF,TGTGCCAGCAGGCAGGGGTACACTGAAGCTTTCTTT
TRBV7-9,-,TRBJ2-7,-,CASSPPTGSSYEQYF,TGTGCCAGCAGCCCCCCAACCGGGTCCTCCTACGAGCAGTACTTC
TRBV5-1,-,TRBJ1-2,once,CASSGEQYGYTF,TGCGCCAGCAGCGGGGAGCAGTATGGCTACACCTTC
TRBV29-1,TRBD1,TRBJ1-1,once,CSASFPGQGWGTEAFF,TGCAGCGCCTCATTTCCGGGACAGGGGTGGGGCACTGAAGCTTTCTTT
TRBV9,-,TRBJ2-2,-,CASSVPSNTGELFF,TGTGCCAGCAGCGTTCCTTCGAACACCGGGGAGCTGTTTTTT
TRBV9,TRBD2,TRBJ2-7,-,CASSVEASGVSYEQYF,TGTGCCAGCAGCGTAGAAGCTAGCGGGGTCTCCTACGAGCAGTACTTC
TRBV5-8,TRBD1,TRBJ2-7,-,CASSTRTGTGSLEQYF,TGTGCCAGCAGCACAAGAACCGGGACAGGGTCCCTAGAGCAGTACTTC
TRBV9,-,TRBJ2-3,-,CASSQQGEDTQYF,TGTGCCAGCAGCCAACAGGGAGAAGATACGCAGTATTTT
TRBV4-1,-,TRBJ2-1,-,CASSQVGVLLNEQFF,TGCGCCAGCAGCCAAGTCGGGGTCCTCCTTAATGAGCAGTTCTTC
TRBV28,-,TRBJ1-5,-,CASSLEGFGQPQHF,TGTGCCAGCAGCCTGGAGGGGTTTGGTCAGCCCCAGCATTTT
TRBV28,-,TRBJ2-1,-,CASSLIAGIHNEQFF,TGTGCCAGCAGTTTAATTGCGGGAATTCACAATGAGCAGTTCTTC
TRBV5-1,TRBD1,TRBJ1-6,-,CASRGQGSYNSPLHF,TGCGCCAGCAGGGGACAGGGCTCCTATAATTCACCCCTCCACTTT
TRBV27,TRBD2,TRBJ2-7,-,CASSLEGLAIHEQYF,TGTGCCAGCAGTTTAGAGGGACTAGCCATCCACGAGCAGTACTTC
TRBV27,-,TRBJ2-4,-,CASRERGETKNIQYF,TGTGCCAGCAGGGAAAGAGGAGAAACCAAAAACATTCAGTACTTC
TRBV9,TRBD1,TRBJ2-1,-,CASSETGGKDNEQFF,TGTGCCAGCAGCGAGACAGGGGGCAAGGACAATGAGCAGTTCTTC
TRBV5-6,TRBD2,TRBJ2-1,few,CASSFGEAGEEQFF,TGTGCCAGCAGCTTCGGTGAAGCGGGGGAGGAGCAGTTCTTC
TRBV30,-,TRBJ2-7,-,CAWSASGGFREQYF,TGTGCCTGGAGTGCTTCGGGCGGGTTTCGCGAGCAGTACTTC
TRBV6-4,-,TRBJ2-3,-,CASSDSAGSTDTQYF,TGTGCCAGCAGTGACTCGGCGGGAAGCACAGATACGCAGTATTTT
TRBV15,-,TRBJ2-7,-,CATSQDTVYEQYF,TGTGCCACCAGCCAGGACACAGTCTACGAGCAGTACTTC
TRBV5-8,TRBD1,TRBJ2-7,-,CAMGQTSLEQYF,TGTGCCATGGGACAGACCTCTCTCGAGCAGTACTTC
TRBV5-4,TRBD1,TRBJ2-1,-,CASSQEAGQGNNEQFF,TGTGCCAGCAGCCAGGAGGCGGGACAGGGTAACAATGAGCAGTTCTTC
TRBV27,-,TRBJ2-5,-,CASSLAPGETQYF,TGTGCCAGCAGTTTAGCCCCGGGAGAGACCCAGTACTTC
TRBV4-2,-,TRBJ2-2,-,CASSQDLAPEAFAGELFF,TGTGCCAGCAGCCAAGATCTAGCCCCCGAAGCCTTCGCCGGGGAGCTGTTTTTT
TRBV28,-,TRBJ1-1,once,CASEVGANTEAFF,TGTGCCAGCGAAGTGGGAGCGAACACTGAAGCTTTCTTT
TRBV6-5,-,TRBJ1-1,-,CASSYSRGNTEAFF,TGTGCCAGCAGTTACTCGCGGGGGAACACTGAAGCTTTCTTT
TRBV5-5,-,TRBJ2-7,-,CASTISERQDSTYEQYF,TGTGCCAGCACCATCTCCGAACGACAGGACTCTACCTACGAGCAGTACTTC
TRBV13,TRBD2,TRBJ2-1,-,CASSTGLADSYNEQFF,TGTGCCAGCAGCACCGGCCTAGCGGATTCCTACAATGAGCAGTTCTTC
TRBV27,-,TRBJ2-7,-,CASSRRQISNYEQYF,TGTGCCAGCAGTAGACGACAGATTTCGAACTACGAGCAGTACTTC
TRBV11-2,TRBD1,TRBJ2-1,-,CASSLGGTGGEQFF,TGTGCCAGCAGCTTAGGGGGGACAGGGGGTGAGCAGTTCTTC
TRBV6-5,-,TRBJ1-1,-,CASSRTFPNTEAFF,TGTGCCAGCAGCCGTACTTTCCCGAACACTGAAGCTTTCTTT
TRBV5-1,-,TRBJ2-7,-,CASSLDRITYEQYF,TGCGCCAGCAGCTTGGATAGAATCACCTACGAGCAGTACTTC
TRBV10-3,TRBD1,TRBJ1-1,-,CASSDRDELAFF,TGTGCCAGCTCCGACAGGGACGAGTTGGCTTTCTTT
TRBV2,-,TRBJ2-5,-,CASSEMKQATYQETQYF,TGTGCCAGCAGTGAAATGAAACAGGCGACGTACCAAGAGACCCAGTACTTC
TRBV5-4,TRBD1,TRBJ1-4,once,CASSRMGQGELGEKLFF,TGTGCCAGCAGCCGTATGGGACAGGGGGAATTGGGTGAAAAACTGTTTTTT
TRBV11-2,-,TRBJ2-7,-,CASSLLGYSYEQYF,TGTGCCAGCAGCTTACTAGGATACTCCTACGAGCAGTACTTC
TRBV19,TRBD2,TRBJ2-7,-,CASSATALAGCYEQYF,TGTGCCAGTAGTGCCACCGCGTTAGCGGGATGCTACGAGCAGTACTTC
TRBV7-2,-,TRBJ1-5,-,CASSLWGAGNQPQHF,TGTGCCAGCAGCTTATGGGGAGCCGGCAATCAGCCCCAGCATTTT
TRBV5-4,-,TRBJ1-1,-,CASSGRRELETEAFF,TGTGCCAGCAGCGGGCGCCGGGAGTTAGAAACTGAAGCTTTCTTT
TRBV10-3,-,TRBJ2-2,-,CAISESWRNYNTGELFF,TGTGCCATCAGTGAGTCATGGAGAAATTACAACACCGGGGAGCTGTTTTTT
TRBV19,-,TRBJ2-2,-,CASSIVWGPTGELFF,TGTGCCAGTAGTATAGTTTGGGGCCCCACCGGGGAGCTGTTTTTT
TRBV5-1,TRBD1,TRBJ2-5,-,CASSNGQGAQEQYF,TGCGCCAGCAGTAATGGACAGGGGGCTCAGGAGCAGTACTTC
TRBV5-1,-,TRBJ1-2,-,CASSPSSGGMMGGYTF,TGCGCCAGCAGCCCCTCGTCCGGGGGAATGATGGGTGGCTACACCTTC
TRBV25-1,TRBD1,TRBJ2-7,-,CASSAPGTESYEQYF,TGTGCCAGCAGTGCTCCCGGGACAGAATCCTACGAGCAGTACTTC
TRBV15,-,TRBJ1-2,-,CATSRDLAAAMHGYTF,TGTGCCACCAGCAGAGATCTAGCGGCTGCAATGCATGGCTACACCTTC
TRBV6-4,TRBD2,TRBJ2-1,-,CASSGDSGGVEQFF,TGTGCCAGCAGTGGAGATAGCGGGGGGGTAGAGCAGTTCTTC
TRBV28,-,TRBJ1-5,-,CASSWQISNQPQHF,TGTGCCAGCAGTTGGCAGATTAGCAATCAGCCCCAGCATTTT
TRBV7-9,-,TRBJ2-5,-,CASTTTIGIKETQYF,TGTGCCAGCACCACGACAATCGGAATAAAAGAGACCCAGTACTTC
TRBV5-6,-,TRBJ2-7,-,CASSLTHRVDEQYF,TGTGCCAGCAGCTTGACTCACAGGGTGGACGAGCAGTACTTC
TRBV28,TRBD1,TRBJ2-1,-,CASTFRQGSSYNEQFF,TGTGCCAGCACCTTCAGACAGGGTAGCTCCTACAATGAGCAGTTCTTC
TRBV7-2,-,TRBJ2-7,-,CASSFMRYSSYEQYF,TGTGCCAGCAGCTTCATGAGGTATAGCTCCTACGAGCAGTACTTC
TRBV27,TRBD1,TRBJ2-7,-,CASSEEGAGGYEQYF,TGTGCCAGCAGTGAGGAAGGGGCAGGGGGATACGAGCAGTACTTC
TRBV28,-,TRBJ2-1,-,CASRQVPAVDEQFF,TGTGCCAGCAGACAGGTTCCGGCCGTCGATGAGCAGTTCTTC
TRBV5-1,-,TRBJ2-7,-,CASSPAGFLEQYF,TGCGCCAGCAGCCCGGCGGGGTTCCTGGAGCAGTACTTC
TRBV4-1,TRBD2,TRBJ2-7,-,CASSQETSGSYEQYF,TGCGCCAGCAGCCAGGAGACTAGCGGATCCTACGAGCAGTACTTC
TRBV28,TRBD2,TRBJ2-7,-,CASSVSGSRYEQYF,TGTGCCAGCAGTGTTAGCGGGAGTAGATACGAGCAGTACTTC
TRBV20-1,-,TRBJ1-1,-,CSAFRGVAFF,TGCAGTGCTTTCCGGGGGGTAGCTTTCTTT
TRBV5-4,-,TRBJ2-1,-,CAWRGTPYNEQFF,TGTGCCTGGCGGGGGACACCCTACAATGAGCAGTTCTTC
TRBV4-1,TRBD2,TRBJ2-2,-,CASSQVRLAGGELFF,TGCGCCAGCAGCCAAGTGAGACTAGCGGGGGGGGAGCTGTTTTTT